This T cell receptor beta chain was identified in a study of cytomegalovirus exposure and HLA in healthy donors. This CDR3 region has 14 residues. Trimming left V 3 bases short and J 3 bases short, with 12 bases between. The germline V gene has CDR1 MNHEY and CDR2 SVGAGI. Points from the study as a whole: Researchers left out some V segments, among them TRBV6-2 and TRBV6-3, as indistinguishable.

Both 60 Vbeta primers and 13 Jbeta primers went into the PCR. TCRdb's table, derived via immunoSEQ multiplex PCR, lists solely in-frame clones and lacks some. The sample comprises about 180,000 clones, under 80% of which are singletons, and 2% to 2.5% rests with the top ten. Comments on this clone: Antigen: not known.

Sequencing input: PBMCs. The rearrangement links TRBV6-5 to TRBJ2-7; TRBD2 is a possible D gene (5 bases). The sequence derives from a woman aged 30 to 39 in good health and CMV-seropositive. The CDR3 reads CASSYRDFGYEQYF. CDR3 bases: TGTGCCAGCAGTTATCGGGATTTCGGCTACGAGCAGTACTTC.